The clone carrying this T cell receptor beta chain was seen a handful of times. One entry per CDR3 protein, called by TCRdb with MiXCR from the 5' RACE reads. The table has around 150,000 distinct CDR3 sequences, 5.5% to 7.5% seen once. This CDR3 contains 16 residues. The V gene's germline CDR1 is SGHRS and CDR2 YFSETQ. With V trimmed by 0 bases and J by 6 bases, 6 bases remained unmatched. This entry belongs to a study of T cells after yellow fever vaccination. The clonotype was recovered from a man aged 18 to 35 who received the YFV17D yellow fever vaccine. The V gene is TRBV5-1, the J gene TRBJ2-7; 13 bases are a match to TRBD2. The material sequenced was CD4+ T cells sorted from PBMCs, taken about 5 days after the first yellow fever vaccination. CDR3 coding DNA: TGCGCCAGCAGCTTGGGAGGACTAGCGGGGGCTGGCGAGCAGTACTTC. The encoded protein is CASSLGGLAGAGEQYF.